This TCR beta chain was found in a study of control samples from healthy donors and cancer patients. CDR1 SGHAT and CDR2 FQNNGV come from the germline V gene. CDR3 size: 15 residues. Trimming took 1 base from V and 8 from J, leaving 17 bases between them. Sequencing used immunoSEQ multiplex PCR; TCRdb keeps in-frame clones, though not all of them. Among 150,000 to 200,000 clones listed, around 89% were seen once. The sequencing input was blood. The genes are TRBV11-2 and TRBJ1-2, with D unclear. The sequence was obtained from a woman aged 45-60 years in good health. CDR3 DNA: TGTGCCAGCAGCTTAGGGGCAGCATTTCCCATGGGCTACACCTTC. Its protein product is CASSLGAAFPMGYTF.